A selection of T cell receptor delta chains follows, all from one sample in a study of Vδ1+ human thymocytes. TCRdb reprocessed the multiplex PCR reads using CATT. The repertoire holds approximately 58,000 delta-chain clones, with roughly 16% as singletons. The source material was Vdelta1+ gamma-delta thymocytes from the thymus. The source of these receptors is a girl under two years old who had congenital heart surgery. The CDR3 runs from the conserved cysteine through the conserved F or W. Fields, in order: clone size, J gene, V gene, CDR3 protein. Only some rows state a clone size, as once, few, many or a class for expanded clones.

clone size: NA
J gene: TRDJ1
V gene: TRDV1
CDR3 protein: CALGELKILRLGGGRYTDKLIF

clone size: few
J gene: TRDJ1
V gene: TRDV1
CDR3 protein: CALGAPGGRSYTDKLIF

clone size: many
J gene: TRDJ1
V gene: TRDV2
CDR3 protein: CACNPSRTDKLIF

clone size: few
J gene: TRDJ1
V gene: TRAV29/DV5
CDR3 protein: CAASDCVVSPTGGYANPYTDKLIF

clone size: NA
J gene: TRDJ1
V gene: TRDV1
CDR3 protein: CALGGVDLLDFTDKLIF

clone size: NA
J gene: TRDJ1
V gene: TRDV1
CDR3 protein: CALGELPAGGTCTVPYTDKLIF

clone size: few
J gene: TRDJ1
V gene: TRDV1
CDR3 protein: CALGGRPSSPPYTDKLIF

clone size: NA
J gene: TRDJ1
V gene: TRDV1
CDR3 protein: CALGELGLRIMTGGYDTDKLIF

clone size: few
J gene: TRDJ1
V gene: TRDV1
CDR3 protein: CALGESDTSTIEWGNDKLIF

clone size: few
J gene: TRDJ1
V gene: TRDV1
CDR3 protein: CALGRRGIRTEPRLLYTDKLIF

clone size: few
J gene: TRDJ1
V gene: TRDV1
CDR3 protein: CALGEKVTDKLIF

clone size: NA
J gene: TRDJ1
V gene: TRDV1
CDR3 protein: CALGELGNSYLYWGMTYTDKLIF

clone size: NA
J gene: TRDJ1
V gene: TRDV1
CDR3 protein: CALGEFLLLGATDKLIF

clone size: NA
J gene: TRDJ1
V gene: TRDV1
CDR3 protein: CALGEPILIWGIRVGATDKLIF

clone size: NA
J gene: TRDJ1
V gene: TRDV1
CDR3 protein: CALVVGGKPYTDKLIF

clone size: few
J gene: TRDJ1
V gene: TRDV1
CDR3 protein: CALGELVPLPSTLGEPLRGRYTDKLIF

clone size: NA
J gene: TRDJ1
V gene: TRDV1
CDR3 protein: CALGFGTTSYQTYTDKLIF

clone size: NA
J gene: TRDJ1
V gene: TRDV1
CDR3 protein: CALGEPLRGKLIF

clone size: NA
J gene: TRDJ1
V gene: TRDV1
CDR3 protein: CALGELHFILRGGYADKLIF

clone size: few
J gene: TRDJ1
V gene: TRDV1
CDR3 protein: CALGELRLPTYTDKLIF

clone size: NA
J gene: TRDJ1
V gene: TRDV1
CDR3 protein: CALGELEAGEPIGYTDKLIF

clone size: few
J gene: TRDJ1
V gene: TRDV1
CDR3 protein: CALGEELGDTRTDKLIF

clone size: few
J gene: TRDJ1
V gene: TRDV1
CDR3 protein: CALGEPALSGIRRTDKLIF

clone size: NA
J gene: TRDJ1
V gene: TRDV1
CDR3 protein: CALGVSFPTGIPYTDKLIF

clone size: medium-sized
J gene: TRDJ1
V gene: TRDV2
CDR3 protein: CACEKPLWGLYTDKLIF

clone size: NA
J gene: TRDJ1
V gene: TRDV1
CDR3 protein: CALGERPSDQKLIF

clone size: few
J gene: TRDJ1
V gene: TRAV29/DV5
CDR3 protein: CAASAYTEGDPKYKLIF

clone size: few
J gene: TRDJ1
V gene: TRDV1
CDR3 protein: CALGESGGGSATDKLIF

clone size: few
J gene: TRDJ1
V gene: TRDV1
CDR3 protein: CALGSLRGVLGDSTDKLIF

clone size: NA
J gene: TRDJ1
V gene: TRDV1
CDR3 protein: CALGKGDLPRVLGDTTTDKLIF

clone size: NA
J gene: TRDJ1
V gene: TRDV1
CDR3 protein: CALGDRGAELGAVIEADKLIF

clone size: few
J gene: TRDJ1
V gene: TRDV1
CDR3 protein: CALGSRAHTDKLIF

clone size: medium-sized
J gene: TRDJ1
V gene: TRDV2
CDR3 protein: CACDTDHPKLIF

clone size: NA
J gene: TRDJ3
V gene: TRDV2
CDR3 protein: CACDTMGTGGCLPSWDTRQMFF

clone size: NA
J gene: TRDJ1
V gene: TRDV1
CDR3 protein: CALGELLLYSPTRGSYTDKLIF

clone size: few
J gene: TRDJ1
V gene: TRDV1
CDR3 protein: CALGELDFPYWGIHRGTDKLIF

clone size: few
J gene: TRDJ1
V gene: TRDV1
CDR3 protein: CALGERNWGIRYTDKLIF

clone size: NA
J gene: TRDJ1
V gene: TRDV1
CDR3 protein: CALGERAWVGDTYTDKLIF

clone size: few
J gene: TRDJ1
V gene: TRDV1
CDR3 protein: CALGAPYLLHWDHTDKLIF

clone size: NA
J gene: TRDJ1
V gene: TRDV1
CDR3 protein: CALGEGLPTHAAPHSDKLIF

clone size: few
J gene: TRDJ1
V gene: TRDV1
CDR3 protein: CALGEPPSSSPYWGIIWDTDKLIF

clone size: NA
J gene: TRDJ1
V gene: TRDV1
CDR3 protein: CALGEKISGDSVYTDKLIF

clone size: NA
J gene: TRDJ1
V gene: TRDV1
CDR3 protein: CALGGSLLGTDKLIF

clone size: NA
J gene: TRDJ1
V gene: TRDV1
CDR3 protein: CALGELPYVLGDTLYKLIF

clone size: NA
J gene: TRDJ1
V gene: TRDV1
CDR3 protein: CALGERTGGYGEYTDKLIF

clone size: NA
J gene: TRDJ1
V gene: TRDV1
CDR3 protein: CALGENLRGPHWAGVNTDKLIF

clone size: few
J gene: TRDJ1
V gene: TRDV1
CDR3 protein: CALGGPSYAYTGGYGDKLIF

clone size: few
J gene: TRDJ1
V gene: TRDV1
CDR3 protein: CALGDLSFATAYTDKLIF